A selection of T cell receptor beta chains follows, all from one sample in a study of CD8 T cells in Susac syndrome. TCRdb independently ran MiXCR on the immunoSEQ multiplex PCR reads; one entry per CDR3 protein. The sample contains 180,000 or so distinct CDR3 sequences, 90% to 95% of which appear only once. Sequenced: CD4+ T cells from PBMCs. These receptors were taken from a human donor in good health. Each CDR3 is given with its conserved first and last residue. A D gene is named only where the DNA matches it firmly.

NA TRBJ2-4 TRBV20-1 CSASPTTWPIAKNIQYF
NA TRBJ1-2 TRBV4-1 CASSQELDSGLYGYTF
TRBD1 TRBJ1-5 TRBV28 CASSPRQGYSNQPQHF
NA TRBJ2-2 TRBV12-3/TRBV12-4 CASGRVFGELFF
NA TRBJ2-1 TRBV3-1 CASSPTGQRNEQFF
NA TRBJ1-2 TRBV27 CASSSLTVSTNYGYTF
NA TRBJ2-3 TRBV20-1 CSATRGERGTDTQYF
NA TRBJ1-5 TRBV20-1 CSANRPGNQPQHF
TRBD1 TRBJ1-4 TRBV12-3/TRBV12-4 CASSSGQGVEKLFF
NA TRBJ1-1 TRBV9 CASSETLNTEAFF